The rows below give T cell receptor beta chains drawn from one sample of a study of a mutant IDH1 vaccine in newly diagnosed glioma. Their cognate antigens are unknown. Sequencing used immunoSEQ multiplex PCR; TCRdb keeps in-frame clones, though not all of them. This sample has about 53,000 clones, with roughly 80% found just once. The sequenced sample was PBMCs, obtained from a glioma patient whose treatment included an IDH1 peptide vaccine. The source is a woman between 50 and 59 years old with glioma. Each CDR3 is given with its conserved first and last residue. A D gene is named only where the DNA matches it firmly. Clone sizes are given selectively: once, few, many, or a class where the clone is expanded.

v_call	d_call	j_call	clone_size	cdr3_nt	cdr3_aa
TRBV7-8	-	TRBJ1-2	-	TGTGCCAGCAGCCACGACAGGATCCGGTATGGCTACACCTTC	CASSHDRIRYGYTF
TRBV7-3	-	TRBJ1-1	-	TGTGCCAGCAGAGACCCGGGACAAACGAACACTGAAGCTTTCTTT	CASRDPGQTNTEAFF
TRBV5-1	-	TRBJ2-6	once	TGCGCCAGCAGCTTGCGGACAGCTGGGGCCAACGTCCTGACTTTC	CASSLRTAGANVLTF
TRBV5-6	TRBD1	TRBJ1-1	-	TGTGCCAGCAGCATGGACAGGGTAATGACTGAAGCTTTCTTT	CASSMDRVMTEAFF
TRBV4-3	TRBD1	TRBJ2-2	once	TGCGCCAGCAGCCAAGCAATAACAGGGGATTACACCGGGGAGCTGTTTTTT	CASSQAITGDYTGELFF
TRBV19	-	TRBJ1-3	once	TGTGCCAGCCGACCGGACCACCGTCCTGGAAACACCATATATTTT	CASRPDHRPGNTIYF
TRBV9	-	TRBJ1-1	-	TGTGCCAGCAGCGTAGACACTGAAGCTTTCTTT	CASSVDTEAFF
TRBV6-4	TRBD2	TRBJ2-3	-	TGTGCCAGCAGCCCTAGCGGGACTAGCGCAGATACGCAGTATTTT	CASSPSGTSADTQYF
TRBV2	-	TRBJ1-2	once	TGTGCCAGCAGTCAAACCGGGACCCTCTATGGCTACACCTTC	CASSQTGTLYGYTF
TRBV27	-	TRBJ1-6	-	TGTGCCAGCAGTTCTGGGAGCTCCTATAATTCACCCCTCCACTTT	CASSSGSSYNSPLHF
TRBV19	TRBD1	TRBJ1-1	few	TGTGCCAGTAGTAGAACAGGGGCCGTGAACACTGAAGCTTTCTTT	CASSRTGAVNTEAFF
TRBV6-5	-	TRBJ1-5	-	TGTGCCAGCAGTCCCCTCGGGGGGAGCAATCAGCCCCAGCATTTT	CASSPLGGSNQPQHF
TRBV7-9	-	TRBJ2-7	-	TGTGCCAGCAGCAGCCCCCAGGGGTACGAGCAGTACTTC	CASSSPQGYEQYF
TRBV27	TRBD1	TRBJ1-3	-	TGTGCCAGCAGTTCGTCGACAGGGCTTGGAAACACCATATATTTT	CASSSSTGLGNTIYF
TRBV9	-	TRBJ2-1	-	TGTGCCAGCAGCGTCCCGGGGAGGTCAGACAATGAGCAGTTCTTC	CASSVPGRSDNEQFF
TRBV6-4	-	TRBJ2-2	few	TGTGCCAGCAGTGACTCGGACACCGGGGAGCTGTTTTTT	CASSDSDTGELFF
TRBV28	-	TRBJ2-6	-	TGTGCCAGCAGTTTAAGTCCAACAGGGTTTGCGACTTTC	CASSLSPTGFATF
TRBV5-4	-	TRBJ2-1	few	TGTGCCAGCAGCTTGGCCATGCGTTCGAATGAGCAGTTCTTC	CASSLAMRSNEQFF
TRBV5-1	-	TRBJ2-7	-	TGCGCCAGCGGCCCGTTTTCTGCCGCGCAGTACTTC	CASGPFSAAQYF
TRBV10-2	TRBD1	TRBJ1-2	-	TGCGCCAGCAGTGAAACAGGGGGCGATGGCTACACCTTC	CASSETGGDGYTF
TRBV2	-	TRBJ2-7	-	TGTGCCAGCAGTGTCAGCAGGGCGTTATACGAGCAGTACTTC	CASSVSRALYEQYF
TRBV6-1	TRBD1	TRBJ1-5	-	TGTGCCAGCAGTGGATTCGGGGGACAGGGGTATCAGCCCCAGCATTTT	CASSGFGGQGYQPQHF
TRBV4-1	-	TRBJ2-4	once	TGCGCCAGCAGCCAAGTTGGAGGTATTGGCATTCAGTACTTC	CASSQVGGIGIQYF
TRBV5-1	-	TRBJ2-7	-	TGCGCCAGCAGCTTGGGTGTGGGTGGGACAACGGCTTACGAGCAGTACTTC	CASSLGVGGTTAYEQYF
TRBV5-4	-	TRBJ2-5	-	TGTGCCAGCAGCTTGGGGAGTCAAGAGACCCAGTACTTC	CASSLGSQETQYF
TRBV7-6	-	TRBJ2-5	-	TGTGCCAGCAGCCCGGACAGAGAGACCCAGTACTTC	CASSPDRETQYF
TRBV5-1	TRBD1	TRBJ2-1	-	TGCGCCAGCAGCTTGGGAGACAGGGCCAATGAGCAGTTCTTC	CASSLGDRANEQFF
TRBV30	-	TRBJ2-6	-	TGTGCCCTTCGATTTGTGGGGGCTGGGGCCAACGTCCTGACTTTC	CALRFVGAGANVLTF
TRBV29-1	-	TRBJ2-3	-	TGCAGTGCCTGGTCAGGGTCTACGCAGTATTTT	CSAWSGSTQYF
TRBV6-5	-	TRBJ2-5	-	TGTGCCAGCAGTCGCTTAGAGACCCAGTACTTC	CASSRLETQYF
TRBV7-2	TRBD1	TRBJ1-5	-	TGTGCCAGCAGCTTCGGACAGGGGAATCAGCCCCAGCATTTT	CASSFGQGNQPQHF
TRBV5-4	TRBD1	TRBJ1-6	once	TGTGCCAGCAGCGGGACCCCCGGGACAGGGAATAATTCACCCCTCCACTTT	CASSGTPGTGNNSPLHF
TRBV5-1	-	TRBJ1-1	once	TGCGCCAGCAGCTCGCGCAGCCTGAACACTGAAGCTTTCTTT	CASSSRSLNTEAFF
TRBV5-4	-	TRBJ1-1	-	TGTGCCAGCAGCCCCAATTTCCGGCTCCGGGAAGCTTTCTTT	CASSPNFRLREAFF
TRBV19	-	TRBJ1-2	-	TGTGCCAGTAGTGTCAGTACTCTCGGCTACACCTTC	CASSVSTLGYTF
TRBV5-1	TRBD1	TRBJ1-2	-	TGCGCCAGCAGCTTGGGGGACAGGGAGTACTATGGCTACACCTTC	CASSLGDREYYGYTF
TRBV2	TRBD1	TRBJ1-5	few	TGTGCCAGCAGGAAGGACAGGGAAGACTGGCCCCAGCATTTT	CASRKDREDWPQHF
TRBV4-2	-	TRBJ1-2	-	TGTGCCAGCAGCCAATTGACGTCCAGTCTGGGGGGCTACACCTTC	CASSQLTSSLGGYTF
TRBV9	-	TRBJ1-1	-	TGTGCCAGCAGCCCCGGCTCTCTGGACACTGAAGCTTTCTTT	CASSPGSLDTEAFF
TRBV9	-	TRBJ1-1	-	TGTGCCAGCAGCGTAGGGTGGGAGAGCACTGAAGCTTTCTTT	CASSVGWESTEAFF
TRBV9	-	TRBJ2-2	-	TGTGCCAGCAGCAGCCGACGGGTGAACACCGGGGAGCTGTTTTTT	CASSSRRVNTGELFF
TRBV5-4	-	TRBJ2-7	-	TGTGCCAGCAGCTTGGGACAGGTTAGGTCCTACGAGCAGTACTTC	CASSLGQVRSYEQYF
TRBV10-3	-	TRBJ2-5	-	TGTGCCGTACAGGGTGCAAGGCAAGAGACCCAGTACTTC	CAVQGARQETQYF
TRBV10-3	-	TRBJ1-2	-	TGTGCCATCAGTGATCAATCCGGGACGCCAAGGGGCTACACCTTC	CAISDQSGTPRGYTF
TRBV5-1	TRBD1	TRBJ2-1	-	TGCGCCAGCAGCTTGTTTTCGTGGGACAGTTCGCTCTTGCAGTTCTTC	CASSLFSWDSSLLQFF
TRBV28	-	TRBJ2-5	-	TGTGCCAGCAGTCTCCAGGCCGGTAGGGAGACCCAGTACTTC	CASSLQAGRETQYF
TRBV19	-	TRBJ2-3	once	TGTGCCAGTAGAGGGGACCTTCTCACAGATACGCAGTATTTT	CASRGDLLTDTQYF
TRBV7-2	TRBD2	TRBJ2-1	-	TGTGCCAGCAGCTCCAACCCAACTAGCGGTGGGAATGAGCAGTTCTTC	CASSSNPTSGGNEQFF
TRBV27	TRBD1	TRBJ2-5	once	TGTGCCAGCAGTCGCGGGACAGGGGGCGCGGAGACCCAGTACTTC	CASSRGTGGAETQYF
TRBV27	-	TRBJ2-3	-	TGTGCCAGCAGCCGGCCGCTAGATACGCAGTATTTT	CASSRPLDTQYF
TRBV19	-	TRBJ1-2	-	TGTGCCAGTAGGGATGCACTTAACTATGGCTACACCTTC	CASRDALNYGYTF
TRBV5-1	-	TRBJ1-1	-	TGCGCCAGCAGCTCCGTAAACCCAGGGTCGGACACTGAAGCTTTCTTT	CASSSVNPGSDTEAFF
TRBV7-9	TRBD1	TRBJ2-2	few	TGTGCCAGCAGCCGCCAGGGACAGCACACCGGGGAGCTGTTTTTT	CASSRQGQHTGELFF